The following is a TCR beta chain sequence with its context. Its antigen has not been determined. No base-level quality is on record; no much larger clone is a single base apart. The entry originates in a study of blood T cell repertoires in COVID-19 (TCRdb year 2020). About the full investigation: Samples covering the acute and convalescent phases of COVID-19 were provided by collaborators in the United States, Italy and Spain. The material from the prospective study consisted of cDNA or gDNA derived from T cells, B-cell-depleted T cells, or PBMCs. The dataset comprised deeply sampled blood TCRbeta repertoires from subjects exposed to, actively infected with, or recovered from COVID-19. A freely available public database, intended as a resource for researchers studying the immune response to SARS-CoV-2, is where the repertoires were released. The samples were drawn from two sources: the first 160 participants of the ongoing ImmuneRACE study, and 1,254 subjects contributed by 6 global collaborators. Sample metadata almost always included a de-identified subject ID, COVID-19 status, age in years and sex. Where available, HLA class I and class II types were obtained from metadata supplied by the sample provider rather than from assay-based typing. General study outcomes and caveats: The amount of clinical and demographic metadata varied by source and participant and was provided uncurated.

TCRbeta CDR3 regions were amplified from genomic DNA by means of the immunoSEQ Assay, a bias-controlled multiplex PCR. Turning to the authors' computational methods: The number of nucleated cells in each sample was estimated by amplification of reference gene primers within the assay. To quantify the absolute abundance of each unique TCRbeta CDR3 rearrangement, sequence reads were collapsed and filtered. For each sample, productive Simpson clonality was calculated as the square root of Simpson's diversity index over productive rearrangements. Sourced from immuneACCESS, this table was stored by TCRdb with only in-frame sequences that have V and J called. A share of the clones is absent; for the studies checked, an unresolved V gene accounts for under half, and the remainder has no known explanation. V and J calls and clone size are given by that table; D and trimming were obtained from the DNA. This sample has around 220,000 clones in its table, and 82% of those were observed once. The top ten clones comprise 4.9% of the sample.

Germline trimming: 3 bases from V, 4 bases from J; junction bases outside gene matches: 6. For CDR1 and CDR2, the germline V gene lists SNHLY and FYNNEI. The CDR3, from cysteine to phenylalanine, totals 16 residues. Just CDR3 DNA is preserved here, 48 bases in frame from base 1. The collaborating institutions used their own protocols to collect whole blood in K2EDTA tubes. For TCRbeta analysis, collaborators shipped samples as frozen whole blood, isolated PBMCs, or DNA extracted from either of those sample types. Recombination linked TRBV2 to TRBJ2-2; TRBD1 agrees with 9 junctional bases. The sequenced sample consisted of peripheral blood. The TCR was taken from a woman aged 80 or older with active or convalescent COVID-19. The CDR3 amino acid sequence is: CASSDPGTGSTGELFF. The DNA is TGTGCCAGCAGTGACCCCGGGACAGGGTCCACCGGGGAGCTGTTTTTT.